The 8 T cell receptor beta chains below come from one sample, sequenced in a study of T cells in Graves' hyperthyroidism and ophthalmopathy. Amplification of TCR beta CDR3 regions was performed using RNA transcripts as template. During a first-round RT-PCR of the TCR CDR3, the HTBI primer set was used. TCRdb re-called the multiplex PCR reads with MiXCR, one entry per CDR3 protein. The repertoire includes 300,000 to 400,000 distinct CDR3 sequences, 21% of them detected once, and around 45% sits in the top ten. Specimen: blood. The receptors here all came from a woman aged 45 to 65 with Graves' hyperthyroidism.

This clonotype appeared many times. The rearrangement uses TRBV4-1 and TRBJ2-1; 7 positions agree with TRBD2. With 0 bases clipped from V and 0 bases from J, the junction kept 5 bases outside the gene matches. Looked up from germline, CDR1 is MGHRA and CDR2 is YSYEKL. The CDR3 length is 17 residues. The CDR3 region has the DNA TGCGCCAGCAGCCAAGAGCGGCTAGCGGCCTCCTACAATGAGCAGTTCTTC. Translating gives CASSQERLAASYNEQFF.

This clonotype turned up a few times. A much bigger clone sits one base away, suggesting this may be a read error. This chain connects TRBV30 to TRBJ1-5, with D uncertain. Germline lookup yields CDR1 GTSNPN and CDR2 SVGIG (reference sequence). The CDR3 is made up of 13 amino acids. V was shortened by 4 bases and J by 0 bases, with 7 bases between the two germline ends. The CDR3 DNA reads TGTGCCTGGAACGAAAGTAGCAATCAGCCCCAGCATTTT. It codes for CAWNESSNQPQHF. Full variable domain (missing parts from reference TRBV30 and TRBJ1-5): SQTIHQWPATLVQPVGSPLSLECTVEGTSNPNLYWYRQAAGRGLQLLFYSVGIGQISSEVPQNLSASRPQDRQFILSSKKLLLSDSGFYLCAWNESSNQPQHFGDGTRLSIL.

Of note for this clonotype: One end of the junction fails to match germline, which may point to a read error. The chain employs TRBV5-1 and TRBJ2-7; a weak D match, TRBD2 (5 bases). There are 13 residues in the CDR3. Germline CDR1 and CDR2: SGHRS and YFSETQ. The CDR3 here is CASSFGQDYEQSF. The CDR3 nucleotides read TGCGCCAGCAGCTTTGGCCAAGACTACGAGCAGTCCTTC. The complete variable domain, with remaining parts taken from reference TRBV5-1 and TRBJ2-7, reads KAGVTQTPRYLIKTRGQQVTLSCSPISGHRSVSWYQQTPGQGLQFLFEYFSETQRNKGNFPGRFSGRQFSNSRSEMNVSTLELGDSALYLCASSFGQDYEQSFGPGTRLTVT.

This chain uses TRBV19 with TRBJ2-7, with 13 bases aligning to TRBD2. From germline, CDR1 is LNHDA and CDR2 SQIVND (reference sequence). The CDR3 runs to 17 residues. V lost 4 bases and J lost 4; bases outside the gene matches: 10. The CDR3 is CASSKSGTSGVTYEQYF. CDR3 DNA sequence: TGTGCCAGTAGTAAATCCGGGACTAGCGGGGTTACGTACGAGCAGTACTTC.

This clonotype was counted ten times or more. This chain joins TRBV20-1 and TRBJ1-5; 7 bases fit TRBD1. V lost 0 bases, J lost 7 bases, and 3 bases stayed unmatched. There are 13 residues in the CDR3. CDR1 and CDR2 from the germline V gene are DFQATT and SNEGSKA (reference sequence). CDR3 in amino acids: CSARDTGVQPQHF. The CDR3 coding sequence is TGCAGTGCTAGAGATACAGGGGTCCAGCCCCAGCATTTT.

The rearrangement links TRBV9 to TRBJ1-4; 7 nucleotides line up with TRBD1. CDR1 is SGDLS, CDR2 YYNGEE, per germline. The CDR3 covers 15 residues. The V gene end was trimmed by 0 bases and the J gene end by 8 bases; junction bases not matched to a gene: 7. For the CDR3, the DNA is TGTGCCAGCAGCGTAGAAAGGGGGCTCGGAGAAAAACTGTTTTTT. It codes for CASSVERGLGEKLFF. The full variable domain, its missing parts supplied by reference TRBV9 and TRBJ1-4, is DSGVTQTPKHLITATGQRVTLRCSPRSGDLSVYWYQQSLDQGLQFLIQYYNGEERAKGNILERFSAQQFPDLHSELNLSSLELGDSALYFCASSVERGLGEKLFFGSGTQLSVL.

This clonotype came up a few times. A single base separates this from a much larger clone, so it may be a read error. This chain uses TRBV6-2 or TRBV6-3 with TRBJ2-1; TRBD1 might be the D (6 bases). V was shortened by 0 bases and J by 8 bases, with 17 bases between the two germline ends. The germline V gene has CDR1 MNHEY and CDR2 SVGEGT. This CDR3 has 16 amino acids. The CDR3 nucleotides read TGTGCCAGCAGTTACTCTTCAGGGGTGCGTACCGATGAGCAGTTCTTC. Amino acid sequence: CASSYSSGVRTDEQFF.

This clonotype was detected many times. The chain has TRBV28 and TRBJ1-1; TRBD1 is a possible D gene (6 bases). CDR1 is MDHEN, CDR2 SYDVKM, per germline. V was shortened by 8 bases and J by 4 bases, with 17 bases between the two germline ends. The CDR3 contains 14 residues. CDR3 residues: CASLAGALTTEAFF. The CDR3 DNA sequence: TGTGCCAGCCTGGCGGGGGCGCTGACCACTGAAGCTTTCTTT.